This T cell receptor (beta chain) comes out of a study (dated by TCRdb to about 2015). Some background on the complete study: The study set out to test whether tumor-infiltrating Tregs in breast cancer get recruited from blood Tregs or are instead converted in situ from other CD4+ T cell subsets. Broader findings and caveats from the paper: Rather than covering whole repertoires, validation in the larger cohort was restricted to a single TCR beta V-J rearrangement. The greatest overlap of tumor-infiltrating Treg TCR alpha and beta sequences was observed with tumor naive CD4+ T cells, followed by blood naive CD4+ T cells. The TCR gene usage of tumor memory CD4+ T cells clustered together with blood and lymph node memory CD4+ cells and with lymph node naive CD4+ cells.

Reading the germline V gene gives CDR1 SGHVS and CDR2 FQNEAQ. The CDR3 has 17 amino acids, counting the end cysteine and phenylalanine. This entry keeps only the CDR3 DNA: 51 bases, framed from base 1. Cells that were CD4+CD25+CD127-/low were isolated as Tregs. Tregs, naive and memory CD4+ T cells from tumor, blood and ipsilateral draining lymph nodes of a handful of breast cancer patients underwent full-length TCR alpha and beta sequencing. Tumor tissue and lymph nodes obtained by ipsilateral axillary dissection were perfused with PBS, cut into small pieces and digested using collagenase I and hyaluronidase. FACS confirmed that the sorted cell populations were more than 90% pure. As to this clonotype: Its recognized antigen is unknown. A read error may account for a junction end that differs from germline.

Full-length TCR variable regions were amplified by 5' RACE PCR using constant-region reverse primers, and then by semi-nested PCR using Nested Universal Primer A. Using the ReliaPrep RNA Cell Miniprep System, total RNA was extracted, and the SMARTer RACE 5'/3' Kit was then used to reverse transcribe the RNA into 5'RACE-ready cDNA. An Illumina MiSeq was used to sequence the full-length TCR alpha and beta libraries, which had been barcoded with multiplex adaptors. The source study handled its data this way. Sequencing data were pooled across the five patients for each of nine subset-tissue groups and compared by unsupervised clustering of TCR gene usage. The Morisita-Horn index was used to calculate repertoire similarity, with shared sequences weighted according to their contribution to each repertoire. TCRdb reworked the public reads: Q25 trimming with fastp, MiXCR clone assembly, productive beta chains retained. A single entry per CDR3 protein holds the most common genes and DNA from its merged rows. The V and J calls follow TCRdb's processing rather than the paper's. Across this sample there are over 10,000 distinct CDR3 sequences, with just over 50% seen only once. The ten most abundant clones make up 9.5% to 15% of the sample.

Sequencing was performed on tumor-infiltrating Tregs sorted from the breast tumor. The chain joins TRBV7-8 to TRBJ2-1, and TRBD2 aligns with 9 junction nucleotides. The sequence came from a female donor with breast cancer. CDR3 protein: CVSSSPTGSGRYNEQFF. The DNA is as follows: TGTGTCAGCAGCTCCCCAACCGGGAGCGGGAGGTACAATGAGCAGTTCTTC. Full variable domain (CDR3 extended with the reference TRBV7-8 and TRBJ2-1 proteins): GAGVSQSPRYKVAKRGQDVALRCDPISGHVSLFWYQQALGQGPEFLTYFQNEAQLDKSGLPSDRFFAERPEGSVSTLKIQRTQQEDSAVYLCVSSSPTGSGRYNEQFFGPGTRLTVL.